Here is one T cell receptor beta chain with its context. What it recognizes is unknown. The donors gave bone marrow, and they were healthy. Trimming removed 5 bases from V and 4 bases from J, with 12 bases in between. The germline V gene encodes CDR1 SGDLS and CDR2 YYNGEE. The CDR3 spans 13 residues. This specimen belongs to a study of cytomegalovirus exposure and HLA in healthy donors. 60 Vbeta and 13 Jbeta primers were used in PCR. Some clones are missing from TCRdb's copy, which holds only in-frame ones; the method was immunoSEQ multiplex PCR. The listing records tens of thousands of clones. Study results and caveats: Highest at DRB1 and lowest at HLA-C, TCR association rates differed among HLA loci in a later analysis. The study recorded 150 to 200 TCR beta chains that were cytomegalovirus-associated. Some highly shared sequence variants likely arose as a pipeline artifact.

The sequence derives from a man aged 50 to 60 in good health and CMV-seropositive. Sequences were obtained from PBMCs. This chain uses TRBV9 with TRBJ1-2; weak D call: TRBD1 (6 bases). This CDR3 reads CASRDRYFYGYTF. In DNA, the CDR3 is TGTGCCAGCAGGGACAGATATTTCTATGGCTACACCTTC.